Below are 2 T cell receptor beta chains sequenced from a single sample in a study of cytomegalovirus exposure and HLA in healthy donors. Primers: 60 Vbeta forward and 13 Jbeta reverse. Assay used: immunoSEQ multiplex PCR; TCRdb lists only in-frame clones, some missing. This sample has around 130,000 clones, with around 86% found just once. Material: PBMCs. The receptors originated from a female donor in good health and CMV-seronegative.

The CDR3 nucleotides read TGTGCCAGCAGCTTAGACAGGGATCAGCCCCAGCATTTT. Its translation is CASSLDRDQPQHF. The V call is TRBV5-6, the J call TRBJ1-5; TRBD1 matches at 7 bases. V trimming: 2 bases; J trimming: 5 bases; junction bases outside the gene matches: 1. This CDR3 has 13 residues. Looked up from germline, CDR1 is SGHDT and CDR2 is YYEEEE.

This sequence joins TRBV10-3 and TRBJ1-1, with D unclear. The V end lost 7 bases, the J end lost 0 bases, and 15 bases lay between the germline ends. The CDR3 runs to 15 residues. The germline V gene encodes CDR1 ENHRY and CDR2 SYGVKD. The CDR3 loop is CAITMDGLVNTEAFF. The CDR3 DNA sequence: TGTGCCATCACCATGGACGGACTTGTGAACACTGAAGCTTTCTTT.